The 28 T cell receptor beta chains below come from one sample, sequenced in a study of T-cell reconstitution after alpha-beta-depleted transplantation in children. Researchers prepared the TCRbeta library using unique molecular identifiers, the study reports. From the PCR reads, TCRdb called clonotypes with MiXCR, one entry per CDR3 protein. This sample carries about 460,000 distinct CDR3 sequences, 10% to 13% of them seen once, and the ten largest clones take roughly 2%. Sequencing was performed on PBMCs, taken before TCRalphabeta/CD19-depleted stem cell transplant. The source of these receptors is a child under 10 years old with inherited bone marrow failure, due to receive a stem cell transplant.

This clonotype was found many times. The genes are TRBV30 and TRBJ2-7, with D maybe TRBD2 (5 bases). V lost 5 bases and J lost 7, with 24 bases in between. The CDR3 runs 15 residues. Germline V gene sequence: CDR1 GTSNPN, CDR2 SVGIG (reference sequence). DNA for the CDR3: TGTGCCTGGGGCTTTCCCCGGGATTTCCCCCGGGAGCAGTACTTC. This codes for CAWGFPRDFPREQYF.

A note on this clonotype: A clone one base away is much larger, so this may be a read error. The chain uses TRBV5-6 and TRBJ2-1, with D tentatively TRBD2 (6 bases). V was shortened by 3 bases and J by 14 bases, with 12 bases between the two germline ends. The CDR3 is 11 amino acids. Per the germline V gene, CDR1 is SGHDT and CDR2 is YYEEEE. The CDR3 reads CASSCSGEEFF. DNA of the CDR3: TGTGCCAGCAGCTGTTCGGGAGAAGAGTTCTTC.

This clonotype was counted only a few times. The chain couples TRBV7-9 to TRBJ1-2; 10 bases are a match to TRBD1. After removal of 5 bases from V and 6 bases from J, the junction contained 9 bases not matched to a gene. The CDR3 runs to 15 residues. Germline V gene sequence: CDR1 SEHNR, CDR2 FQNEAQ (reference sequence). CDR3 amino acids: CASSASTTGGHGYTF. The CDR3 coding sequence is TGTGCCAGCAGCGCATCGACGACAGGGGGCCATGGCTACACCTTC.

This clonotype was found many times. In DNA, the CDR3 is TGTGCCAGCAGCTTAGGGGCAGCGGGTGAAGCTTTCTTT. This translates into CASSLGAAGEAFF. V and J are TRBV7-9 and TRBJ1-1; D unresolved. The germline V gene has CDR1 SEHNR and CDR2 FQNEAQ (reference sequence). Trimming removed 1 base from V and 7 bases from J, with 10 bases in between. The CDR3 covers 13 residues.

This clonotype showed up many times. V is TRBV28 and J is TRBJ1-2; D is unclear. The CDR3 spans 11 residues. Germline loops: CDR1 MDHEN, CDR2 SYDVKM. Trimming removed 3 bases at V and 6 bases at J, with 5 bases between. CDR3 nucleotide sequence: TGTGCCAGCAGTTTCGAGAATGGCTACACCTTC. Protein product: CASSFENGYTF.

This clonotype showed up many times. The chain uses TRBV12-3 or TRBV12-4 and TRBJ1-4, with unresolved D. V dropped 5 bases and J dropped 10 bases, with 20 bases sitting between them. This CDR3 has 15 amino acids. CDR3 loop: CASSQPLAKEGKLFF. CDR3 sequence (DNA): TGTGCCAGCAGTCAACCTTTAGCCAAGGAGGGAAAACTGTTTTTT.

This clonotype was detected ten times or more. This rearrangement joins TRBV25-1 to TRBJ2-1; D may be TRBD1 (6 bases). The ends were cut back, 4 bases at V and 0 bases at J, with 10 bases in the middle. This CDR3 is built from 15 residues. Germline V lookup: CDR1 MGHDK, CDR2 SYGVNS. The CDR3 here is CASSGGHSSYNEQFF. DNA of the CDR3: TGTGCCAGCAGTGGGGGGCACTCCTCCTACAATGAGCAGTTCTTC.

This clonotype showed up many times. The CDR3 is CASSASGPPGAGELFF. CDR3 DNA: TGTGCCAGCAGTGCATCGGGACCCCCAGGGGCCGGGGAGCTGTTTTTT. The V and J genes are TRBV2 and TRBJ2-2, with D maybe TRBD1 (6 bases). The CDR3 has 16 amino acids. In germline, CDR1 is SNHLY, CDR2 FYNNEI. The germline V and J ends were trimmed by 4 bases and 6 bases, with 18 bases remaining between them. The full variable domain, its missing parts supplied by reference TRBV2 and TRBJ2-2, is EPEVTQTPSHQVTQMGQEVILRCVPISNHLYFYWYRQILGQKVEFLVSFYNNEISEKSEIFDDQFSVERPDGSNFTLKIRSTKLEDSAMYFCASSASGPPGAGELFFGEGSRLTVL.

The table lists this clonotype with many counts. This chain connects TRBV29-1 to TRBJ2-4, with TRBD2 matching 9 bases. The germline gives CDR1 SQVTM, CDR2 ANQGSEA. The trim removed 3 bases at V and 13 bases at J, leaving 4 bases unmatched. CDR3 length: 11 amino acids. This chain's CDR3 is CSVDVSGRQYF. CDR3 nucleotides: TGCAGCGTTGATGTTAGCGGGAGACAGTACTTC.

The sample holds many counts of this clonotype. V is TRBV28 and J is TRBJ2-7; TRBD1 agrees at 7 bases. The germline V gene has CDR1 MDHEN and CDR2 SYDVKM. The V segment lost 2 bases and the J segment 7 bases; nucleotides outside the gene matches: 5. This CDR3 has 13 amino acids. For the CDR3, the DNA is TGTGCCAGCAGTTTAACAGGGGTCGGTGAGCAGTACTTC. Residues: CASSLTGVGEQYF.

This clonotype was detected ten times or more. The chain combines TRBV6-5 with TRBJ2-1; TRBD2 aligns across 10 bases. The CDR3 is made up of 16 amino acids. The V and J ends lost 1 base and 4 bases, in that order; junction bases with no gene match: 4. CDR1 is MNHEY and CDR2 is SVGAGI in the germline V gene. The CDR3 DNA reads as TGTGCCAGCAGTTACTTTGGACTAGCGGCATACAATGAGCAGTTCTTC. Translated: CASSYFGLAAYNEQFF.

This clonotype appeared many times. The chain links TRBV5-1 to TRBJ2-1; 11 bases map to TRBD2. Germline loops: CDR1 SGHRS, CDR2 YFSETQ. This CDR3 contains 15 residues. Trimming took 3 bases from V and 7 from J; bases not matched to a gene: 6. The CDR3 DNA sequence: TGCGCCAGCAGCTCGGGGACTAGCGGACTTAATGAGCAGTTCTTC. Its translation: CASSSGTSGLNEQFF.

This clonotype was observed many times. The chain joins TRBV5-1 to TRBJ2-1; D may be TRBD1 (7 bases). The CDR3 is made up of 15 amino acids. V lost 4 bases and J 2 bases, leaving 13 bases between the germline ends. CDR1 is SGHRS and CDR2 is YFSETQ in the germline V gene. CDR3 region: CASSPGGTAYNEQFF. CDR3 nucleotides: TGCGCCAGCAGCCCCGGCGGGACAGCCTACAATGAGCAGTTCTTC.

J is TRBJ2-4 and V is TRBV25-1; TRBD1 matches at 8 bases. This CDR3 contains 12 residues. In germline, CDR1 is MGHDK, CDR2 SYGVNS. The V and J ends lost 5 bases and 9 bases, in that order; junction bases with no gene match: 3. The CDR3 DNA reads as TGTGCCAGCAGTAGACAGGGGTCCATTCAGTACTTC. Translating gives CASSRQGSIQYF.

The chain uses TRBV4-3 and TRBJ2-5; D not resolved. Trimming left V 0 bases short and J 5 bases short, with 13 bases between. There are 15 residues in the CDR3. Germline V gene lookup returns CDR1 LGHNA and CDR2 YSLEER. CDR3 nucleotides: TGCGCCAGCAGCCAAGACGAAGCCGGGTTTGAGACCCAGTACTTC. Translating gives CASSQDEAGFETQYF.

This clonotype was picked up many times. The rearrangement joins TRBV4-1 to TRBJ1-2, with TRBD1 as a possible D gene (5 bases). Germline V gene sequence: CDR1 MGHRA, CDR2 YSYEKL. CDR3 length equals 15 residues. The V end lost 0 bases, the J end lost 5 bases, and 13 bases lay between the germline ends. The CDR3 DNA follows: TGCGCCAGCAGCCAAGAGCACAGGAAGGGGTATGGCTACACCTTC. Translation: CASSQEHRKGYGYTF.

This clonotype came up many times. One end of the junction varies from germline; a read error may be responsible. The V and J genes are TRBV6-5 and TRBJ2-1; 9 positions match TRBD2. CDR3 length: 15 amino acids. The germline CDR1 and CDR2 sequences are MNHEY and SVGAGI. The CDR3 region is CASSYSAGGHHEQFF. The DNA for the CDR3 is TGTGCCAGCAGCTACTCAGCGGGAGGACACCACGAGCAGTTCTTC.

This clonotype was detected many times. This chain uses TRBV7-9 with TRBJ2-7; 11 bases are a match to TRBD2. The germline gives CDR1 SEHNR, CDR2 FQNEAQ (reference sequence). The CDR3 covers 15 residues. V trimming: 1 base; J trimming: 3 bases; junction bases outside the gene matches: 2. This CDR3 reads CASSLGTSGYYEQYF. DNA of the CDR3: TGTGCCAGCAGCTTAGGGACTAGCGGGTACTACGAGCAGTACTTC. The entire variable domain, with the rest obtained from reference TRBV7-9 and TRBJ2-7, is as follows: DTGVSQNPRHKITKRGQNVTFRCDPISEHNRLYWYRQTLGQGPEFLTYFQNEAQLEKSRLLSDRFSAERPKGSFSTLEIQRTEQGDSAMYLCASSLGTSGYYEQYFGPGTRLTVT.

V gene TRBV12-3 or TRBV12-4 combines with J gene TRBJ1-2, with D uncertain. This CDR3 comprises 14 residues. The V end lost 1 base, the J end lost 7 bases, and 13 bases lay between the germline ends. CDR3 in amino acids: CASSLGFGGSGYTF. CDR3 sequence (DNA): TGTGCCAGCAGTTTAGGGTTCGGAGGATCTGGCTACACCTTC.

Points on this clonotype: This may be a read error, as it is one base from a much larger clone. CDR3 nucleotides: TGTGCCAGCAGCTCCAGACCCAGTCAAGCTTTCTTT. Its protein product is CASSSRPSQAFF. V usage is TRBV3-1 and J usage is TRBJ1-1; no firm D call. The V gene's germline CDR1 is LGHDT and CDR2 YNNKEL (reference sequence). The CDR3 is 12 residues long. Trimming left V 5 bases short and J 9 bases short, with 13 bases between.

This clonotype was counted many times. J is TRBJ2-2 and V is TRBV3-1, with unresolved D. Germline CDR1 LGHDT, CDR2 YNNKEL (reference sequence). The CDR3 length is 13 residues. V dropped 7 bases and J dropped 3 bases, with 9 bases sitting between them. The CDR3 loop is CASTTGYTGELFF. In DNA, the CDR3 is TGTGCCAGCACCACCGGGTACACCGGGGAGCTGTTTTTT.

This clonotype was seen repeatedly, ten times or more. The gene calls are TRBV19 and TRBJ2-1; possible D gene TRBD2, 6 bases. Germline V gene lookup returns CDR1 LNHDA and CDR2 SQIVND (reference sequence). Trimming took off 9 bases at V and 8 bases at J, with 20 bases between the two ends. This CDR3 spans 14 amino acids. The CDR3 loop is CASSWTPGGHEQFF. The CDR3 nucleotides read TGTGCCAGCTCCTGGACCCCCGGGGGTCATGAGCAGTTCTTC.

This clonotype was recorded many times. The CDR3 region has the DNA TGCAGCGTTGTAGACGGGATGCGGAGCTACACCTTC. This codes for CSVVDGMRSYTF. V gene TRBV29-1 combines with J gene TRBJ1-2; D remains unclear. CDR1 and CDR2 (germline): SQVTM, ANQGSEA. The CDR3 covers 12 residues. Between the trimmed V and J ends, which lost 4 bases and 9 bases, there was a span of 15 bases.

This clonotype was counted ten times or more. The chain uses TRBV27 and TRBJ2-2; 13 nucleotides agree with TRBD2. After removal of 4 bases from V and 1 base from J, the junction contained 3 bases not matched to a gene. The length of the CDR3 is 17 residues. Looked up from germline, CDR1 is MNHEY and CDR2 is SMNVEV (reference sequence). In DNA form, the CDR3 reads TGTGCCAGCAGTTCGACTAGCGGGAGGATGAACACCGGGGAGCTGTTTTTT. It is translated as CASSSTSGRMNTGELFF.

The sample holds many counts of this clonotype. J is TRBJ2-7 and V is TRBV15, with 9 bases identical to TRBD2. Looked up from germline, CDR1 is LNHNV and CDR2 is YYDKDF (reference sequence). The CDR3 runs 18 residues. Unmatched junction bases numbered 16, after V lost 0 bases and J lost 7 bases. The chain's CDR3 is CATSRELTSLAGPWEQYF. The DNA of the CDR3 is TGTGCCACCAGCAGAGAACTGACTTCACTAGCGGGCCCCTGGGAGCAGTACTTC. The complete variable domain, with remaining parts taken from reference TRBV15 and TRBJ2-7, reads DAMVIQNPRYQVTQFGKPVTLSCSQTLNHNVMYWYQQKSSQAPKLLFHYYDKDFNNEADTPDNFQSRRPNTSFCFLDIRSPGLGDTAMYLCATSRELTSLAGPWEQYFGPGTRLTVT.

This clonotype was found many times. V gene TRBV27 combines with J gene TRBJ2-7; 9 nucleotides align to TRBD1. Trimming at V came to 6 bases and at J to 2 bases, leaving 8 bases not matched to a gene. CDR1 is MNHEY, CDR2 SMNVEV, per germline (reference sequence). CDR3 length equals 15 residues. The CDR3 loop is CASRTVGTGTYEQYF. The DNA for the CDR3 is TGTGCCAGCAGAACCGTCGGGACAGGGACCTACGAGCAGTACTTC.

As regards this clonotype: One base away lies a much larger clone, so this may be a sequencing read error. This sequence joins TRBV28 and TRBJ2-7, with 11 bases that match TRBD2. The CDR3 is 14 amino acids. CDR1 is MDHEN, CDR2 SYDVKM, per germline. DNA of the CDR3: TGTGCCAGCAGTGCACTAGCGGGAGACTACGACCAGTACTTC. It specifies CASSALAGDYDQYF.

In this sample, this clonotype turned up many times. The V and J genes are TRBV29-1 and TRBJ1-1; D gene uncertain. Germline CDR1 is SQVTM and CDR2 is ANQGSEA. The CDR3 is 12 amino acids. With 4 bases removed from V and 0 bases from J, the gap between germline ends came to 6 bases. The CDR3 bases are TGCAGCGTTGTCACGGTGAACACTGAAGCTTTCTTT. It codes for CSVVTVNTEAFF. Filled out from reference TRBV29-1 and TRBJ1-1, the complete variable domain reads SAVISQKPSRDICQRGTSLTIQCQVDSQVTMMFWYRQQPGQSLTLIATANQGSEATYESGFVIDKFPISRPNLTFSTLTVSNMSPEDSSIYLCSVVTVNTEAFFGQGTRLTVV.